One TCR beta chain is described in this entry. The antigen is undetermined. Preparation of the TCRbeta library used unique molecular identifiers. TCRdb reprocessed the PCR reads via MiXCR and lists one record per CDR3 protein. The data hold about a million distinct CDR3 sequences, with about 30% observed a single time. The data originate from a study of T-cell reconstitution after alpha-beta-depleted transplantation in children. Study-level points and caveats: By one year post-transplant, T-cell counts and diversity largely arose from T cells that were newly produced. Some patients' high day-60 TCRbeta diversity was attributed to recipient cells surviving conditioning. Several hundred expanded graft clones reportedly gave rise to the alpha-beta T cells present about two months after transplant.

The CDR3 runs 15 residues. The V segment lost 3 bases and the J segment 2 bases; nucleotides outside the gene matches: 5. Germline V gives CDR1 LNHDA, CDR2 SQIVND (reference sequence). This specimen consisted of PBMCs, mostly from graft donor cells, obtained 360 days after TCRalphabeta/CD19-depleted stem cell transplant. This receptor was identified in a boy less than two years old who had a stem cell transplant for SCID, so the T cells may come from the graft donor. The chain carries TRBV19 and TRBJ2-3; 7 positions agree with TRBD1. The CDR3 sequence: CASSIDRDITDTQYF. CDR3 DNA: TGTGCCAGTAGTATCGACAGGGACATCACAGATACGCAGTATTTT.